These T cell receptor beta chains were read from a single sample in a study of blood T cell repertoires in COVID-19. Clones were read by immunoSEQ multiplex PCR, and TCRdb kept only the in-frame ones, dropping some. The data contain some 200,000 clones, about 86% of them seen just once; the ten biggest clones take up 6.5% to 9.5%. The sample consisted of PBMCs or T cells enriched from blood (not recorded which). The receptors derive from a middle-aged man who had recovered from COVID-19. CDR3s include the opening cysteine and the closing phenylalanine or tryptophan. Each record gives: V gene, clone size, D gene, J gene, CDR3 protein, CDR3 DNA. D genes are given only for firm matches. Some rows have no size entry. The others give once, few or many, or a class for an expanded clone.

>TRBV7-3|.|TRBD1|TRBJ2-3
CASSQGQASSTDTQYF
TGTGCCAGCAGTCAGGGACAGGCCTCTAGCACAGATACGCAGTATTTT
>TRBV2|.|.|TRBJ1-1
CASYLFGRYRTMNTEAFF
TGTGCCAGCTATCTGTTTGGCAGATATCGAACTATGAACACTGAAGCTTTCTTT
>TRBV19|.|TRBD2|TRBJ2-5
CASSANYGLAGGSVTQYF
TGTGCCAGTAGTGCCAACTATGGACTAGCGGGGGGATCGGTTACCCAGTACTTC
>TRBV7-9|once|TRBD1|TRBJ2-7
CASSSSLDRGDEQYF
TGTGCCAGCAGCTCCTCCCTGGACAGGGGTGACGAGCAGTACTTC
>TRBV3-1/TRBV3-2|.|.|TRBJ1-2
CASSLQDYGYTF
TGTGCCAGCAGCCTACAGGATTATGGCTACACCTTC
>TRBV12-3/TRBV12-4|.|.|TRBJ1-1
CASSFNRYEAFF
TGTGCCAGCAGTTTTAACCGCTATGAAGCTTTCTTT
>TRBV6-5|.|.|TRBJ1-1
CASNQGRGTEAFF
TGTGCCAGCAACCAGGGGAGAGGGACTGAAGCTTTCTTT
>TRBV6-1|.|TRBD1|TRBJ1-1
CASSDQQGWGAFF
TGTGCCAGCAGTGATCAACAGGGGTGGGGGGCTTTCTTT
>TRBV5-6|.|.|TRBJ2-7
CASSFGPSTGGTAYEQYF
TGTGCCAGCAGCTTTGGCCCATCGACCGGAGGGACGGCATACGAGCAGTACTTC
>TRBV3-1/TRBV3-2|.|TRBD1|TRBJ1-2
CASSQELLRQGTGGYTF
TGTGCCAGCAGCCAAGAACTGCTCCGACAGGGTACGGGCGGCTACACCTTC
>TRBV11-2|.|.|TRBJ2-5
CASSPPPGNLIKTQYF
TGTGCCAGCAGCCCCCCGCCAGGGAATCTGATAAAGACCCAGTACTTC
>TRBV4-3|.|.|TRBJ2-1
CASSPQGKTYNEQFF
TGCGCCAGCAGCCCGCAGGGGAAAACCTACAATGAGCAGTTCTTC
>TRBV5-1|.|.|TRBJ1-2
CASSLDRRVNYGYTF
TGCGCCAGCAGCTTGGATCGCAGGGTGAACTATGGCTACACCTTC
>TRBV5-4|.|.|TRBJ1-2
CASSVTGHGYTF
TGTGCCAGCAGCGTAACAGGTCATGGCTACACCTTC
>TRBV3-1/TRBV3-2|.|.|TRBJ1-4
CASSQVWGPATNEKLFF
TGTGCCAGCAGCCAAGTTTGGGGGCCTGCAACTAATGAAAAACTGTTTTTT
>TRBV19|.|TRBD1|TRBJ2-1
CASSTLAQGYNEQFF
TGTGCCAGTAGTACGCTTGCACAGGGGTACAATGAGCAGTTCTTC
>TRBV3-1/TRBV3-2|.|.|TRBJ1-5
CASSQDHGGPQHF
TGTGCCAGCAGCCAAGACCACGGGGGGCCCCAGCATTTT
>TRBV5-8|.|.|TRBJ1-3
CASSLGQISGNTIYF
TGTGCCAGCAGCTTGGGGCAGATCTCTGGAAACACCATATATTTT
>TRBV19|.|TRBD1|TRBJ1-1
CASSAPGQGKAEAFF
TGTGCCAGTAGTGCACCGGGACAGGGAAAGGCTGAAGCTTTCTTT
>TRBV7-9|.|TRBD1|TRBJ2-1
CASSLLGQGVFNEQFF
TGTGCCAGCAGCTTACTGGGACAGGGAGTATTCAATGAGCAGTTCTTC
>TRBV4-2|.|.|TRBJ1-4
CASSPSGRGGATNEKLFF
TGTGCCAGCAGCCCGTCGGGGCGCGGGGGGGCAACTAATGAAAAACTGTTTTTT
>TRBV27|.|.|TRBJ1-6
CASSSRDGNASPLHF
TGTGCCAGCAGTTCGCGGGACGGTAACGCTTCACCCCTCCACTTT
>TRBV7-2|.|.|TRBJ1-2
CASSLGSGVSAVGGYTF
TGTGCCAGCAGCTTAGGGTCAGGGGTTTCAGCGGTGGGTGGCTACACCTTC
>TRBV28|.|TRBD1|TRBJ1-2
CASSRGDRARGYTF
TGTGCCAGCAGTAGAGGGGACAGGGCTCGTGGCTACACCTTC
>TRBV19|few|.|TRBJ1-2
CASSILPTARGYTF
TGTGCCAGTAGTATTCTTCCAACAGCCCGTGGCTACACCTTC
>TRBV12-3/TRBV12-4|.|.|TRBJ1-6
CASSLAQNSPLHF
TGTGCCAGCAGTTTAGCGCAGAATTCACCCCTCCACTTT
>TRBV11-2|.|.|TRBJ1-3
CASSLLGGNTIYF
TGTGCCAGCAGCTTATTGGGCGGAAACACCATATATTTT
>TRBV11-2|once|.|TRBJ2-2
CASSLGALRGTGELFF
TGTGCCAGCAGCTTAGGGGCTCTGAGGGGGACCGGGGAGCTGTTTTTT
>TRBV21-1|.|.|TRBJ1-2
CASSKVCGMSTYYGYTF
TGTGCCAGCAGCAAAGTATGCGGCATGTCCACTTACTATGGCTACACCTTC
>TRBV9|.|.|TRBJ1-3
CASSVVSGDGNTIYF
TGTGCCAGCAGCGTAGTGTCAGGGGACGGAAACACCATATATTTT
>TRBV6-5|.|.|TRBJ1-5
CASTRDGSQPQHF
TGTGCCAGCACTCGCGATGGGAGTCAGCCCCAGCATTTT
>TRBV7-9|few|TRBD1|TRBJ2-5
CASSRGQQETQYF
TGTGCCAGCAGCCGGGGACAGCAAGAGACCCAGTACTTC
>TRBV3-1/TRBV3-2|.|TRBD1|TRBJ2-1
CASSQGRTGRNEQFF
TGTGCCAGCAGCCAAGGTCGGACAGGGAGAAATGAGCAGTTCTTC
>TRBV11-2|.|.|TRBJ1-4
CASSFWGQGNEKLFF
TGTGCCAGCAGCTTCTGGGGGCAGGGTAATGAAAAACTGTTTTTT
>TRBV18|.|.|TRBJ2-3
CASSPRGERTDTQYF
TGTGCCAGCTCACCACGCGGGGAGAGAACAGATACGCAGTATTTT
>TRBV2|once|.|TRBJ2-7
CASMPTGITYEQYF
TGTGCCAGCATGCCGACAGGCATCACCTACGAGCAGTACTTC
>TRBV15|.|.|TRBJ1-3
CATSRGGSRSGNTIYF
TGTGCCACCAGCAGAGGAGGGAGCCGCTCTGGAAACACCATATATTTT
>TRBV10-2|.|.|TRBJ1-5
CASSESSALEPQHF
TGCGCCAGCAGTGAGTCGAGCGCCCTTGAGCCCCAGCATTTT
>TRBV5-1|.|TRBD1|TRBJ1-3
CASSLAGTAGNTIYF
TGCGCCAGCAGCTTGGCCGGGACAGCAGGAAACACCATATATTTT
>TRBV4-2|.|.|TRBJ1-1
CASEPMASMNTEAFF
TGTGCCAGCGAACCCATGGCCAGTATGAACACTGAAGCTTTCTTT
>TRBV28|.|.|TRBJ1-5
CASEGNSNQPQHF
TGTGCCAGCGAGGGAAATAGCAATCAGCCCCAGCATTTT
>TRBV7-9|.|.|TRBJ1-1
CASSLGGPYTEAFF
TGTGCCAGCAGCTTAGGTGGGCCCTACACTGAAGCTTTCTTT
>TRBV23-1|.|.|TRBJ2-2
CASSPGGVNSGTGELFF
TGCGCCAGCAGTCCAGGTGGGGTGAATTCGGGGACCGGGGAGCTGTTTTTT
>TRBV4-3|.|.|TRBJ1-6
CASSQESMTAGSSYNSPLHF
TGCGCCAGCAGCCAAGAATCGATGACGGCAGGAAGCTCCTATAATTCACCCCTCCACTTT
>TRBV4-1|few|.|TRBJ2-2
CASSHDSNGGELFF
TGCGCCAGCAGCCACGACTCAAACGGCGGGGAGCTGTTTTTT
>TRBV28|.|.|TRBJ2-7
CASSSPGGRPLEQYF
TGTGCCAGCAGTTCCCCCGGCGGCAGACCATTAGAGCAGTACTTC
>TRBV4-3|.|.|TRBJ1-2
CASSQGTSRGYGYTF
TGCGCCAGCAGCCAAGGGACTTCCCGGGGCTATGGCTACACCTTC
>TRBV18|.|TRBD1|TRBJ2-5
CASSPPRTGQETQYF
TGTGCCAGCTCACCACCTAGGACAGGCCAAGAGACCCAGTACTTC
>TRBV5-1|.|.|TRBJ1-1
CASSLESRGPREAFF
TGCGCCAGCAGCTTGGAGTCAAGGGGCCCTAGGGAAGCTTTCTTT
>TRBV5-5|.|TRBD1|TRBJ2-7
CASSWRTGAYEQYF
TGTGCCAGCAGCTGGCGGACAGGCGCCTACGAGCAGTACTTC